This is a list of T cell receptor beta chains from one sample in a study of blood T cell repertoires in COVID-19. This table comes from immunoSEQ multiplex PCR, and its TCRdb copy is limited to in-frame clones, with some not included. The sample records some 120,000 clones, roughly four fifths being singletons. Material: PBMCs or T cells enriched from blood (not recorded which). These receptor sequences come from a man aged 30 to 39 who had recovered from COVID-19. The CDR3 runs from the conserved cysteine through the conserved F or W. A D gene is named only where the DNA matches it firmly. Clone size is not always given. Where it is, it says once, few, many or a class for expanded clones.

d_call clone_size j_call v_call cdr3_aa cdr3_nt
NA NA TRBJ2-1 TRBV19 CASSMEGGGGNEQFF TGTGCCAGTAGTATGGAAGGGGGGGGTGGCAATGAGCAGTTCTTC
NA NA TRBJ1-3 TRBV6-1 CASSEAQNSGNTIYF TGTGCCAGCAGTGAAGCTCAAAACTCTGGAAACACCATATATTTT
NA NA TRBJ2-5 TRBV18 CASSTGNLRRETQYF TGTGCCAGCTCAACGGGGAACCTACGACGGGAGACCCAGTACTTC
TRBD2 NA TRBJ2-1 TRBV7-9 CASSATSGNSYNEQFF TGTGCCAGCAGCGCGACTAGCGGGAACTCCTACAATGAGCAGTTCTTC
TRBD2 once TRBJ2-5 TRBV30 CASGLPRDLETQYF TGTGCCTCGGGACTACCCCGAGATTTAGAGACCCAGTACTTC
NA NA TRBJ1-2 TRBV28 CASRQDIRYTF TGTGCCAGCAGACAGGATATAAGGTACACCTTC
TRBD1 NA TRBJ1-3 TRBV19 CASNLPGQGNTIYF TGTGCCAGTAATCTACCGGGACAGGGAAACACCATATATTTT
TRBD1 few TRBJ1-2 TRBV10-3 CAISESQGADGYTF TGTGCCATCAGTGAGTCCCAGGGGGCGGATGGCTACACCTTC
NA NA TRBJ2-7 TRBV13 CASSLGLRYEQYF TGTGCCAGCAGCCTGGGACTGCGCTACGAGCAGTACTTC
NA NA TRBJ1-5 TRBV7-2 CASSLGQNQPQHF TGTGCCAGCAGCTTAGGACAAAATCAGCCCCAGCATTTT
NA NA TRBJ2-2 TRBV18 CASSPGTNTGELFF TGTGCCAGCTCACCAGGGACTAACACCGGGGAGCTGTTTTTT
NA NA TRBJ2-3 TRBV5-4 CASSLRAGSDTQYF TGTGCCAGCAGCCTGAGAGCGGGCTCAGATACGCAGTATTTT
NA NA TRBJ2-4 TRBV19 CASNDAGRKNIQYF TGTGCCAGTAACGATGCGGGGCGTAAAAACATTCAGTACTTC
NA NA TRBJ2-5 TRBV18 CASSPRNNQETQYF TGTGCCAGCTCACCGCGCAATAACCAAGAGACCCAGTACTTC
NA NA TRBJ2-1 TRBV5-5 CASSLGLSYNEQFF TGTGCCAGCAGCTTGGGGCTCTCCTACAATGAGCAGTTCTTC
TRBD2 NA TRBJ2-2 TRBV4-1 CATGTSGTVNTGELFF TGCGCCACCGGGACTAGCGGGACCGTGAACACCGGGGAGCTGTTTTTT
NA NA TRBJ1-1 TRBV5-1 CASSLLGKGGTEAFF TGCGCCAGCAGCTTATTAGGGAAAGGAGGTACTGAAGCTTTCTTT
TRBD2 NA TRBJ2-7 TRBV6-5 CASTTGLATSYEQYF TGTGCCAGCACTACGGGACTAGCGACCTCCTACGAGCAGTACTTC
NA NA TRBJ1-1 TRBV11-2 CASSLYIGGPEAFF TGTGCCAGCAGCCTTTATATTGGGGGCCCTGAAGCTTTCTTT